This is a list of T cell receptor beta chains from one sample in a study of T-cell memory formation after mild COVID-19. TCRdb called the 5' RACE reads again in MiXCR, with one record for every CDR3 protein. Of approximately 260,000 distinct CDR3 sequences in the sample, roughly 18% were seen once. Source material: PBMCs or a T cell subset sorted from them (not recorded which). The receptors here all came from a man between 18 and 35 years old who had mild COVID-19 (a few samples of this study predate the infection). Cell type and time point are not known. Each CDR3 is given with its conserved first and last residue. D genes are given only for firm matches. Where a row states a size, it is once, few, many or the class of an expanded clone; other rows omit it.

abundance,d_gene,v_gene,j_gene,CDR3nt,CDR3aa
many,TRBD2,TRBV20-1,TRBJ2-2,TGCAGTGCTAAAGGCTCTAGCGGGGACACCGGGGAGCTGTTTTTT,CSAKGSSGDTGELFF
NA,TRBD2,TRBV2,TRBJ2-7,TGTGCCAGCAGAGGGACTAGCGGCTTCTACGAGCAGTACTTC,CASRGTSGFYEQYF
many,NA,TRBV7-2,TRBJ2-5,TGTGCCAGCAGCAGCCGGGACTGGCATCAAGAGACCCAGTACTTC,CASSSRDWHQETQYF
NA,NA,TRBV2,TRBJ2-1,TGTGCCAGCAAAGCGACCCTTGAGCAGTTCTTC,CASKATLEQFF
NA,NA,TRBV2,TRBJ1-4,TGTGCCAGCAGTGAGGTTGAAAAACTGTTTTTT,CASSEVEKLFF
NA,NA,TRBV5-1,TRBJ2-2,TGCGCCAGCAGCTTAAGCATGAACACCGGGGAGCTGTTTTTT,CASSLSMNTGELFF
few,NA,TRBV4-2,TRBJ2-3,TGTGCCAGCAGCCGACGGGACACCACAGATACGCAGTATTTT,CASSRRDTTDTQYF
NA,TRBD2,TRBV7-9,TRBJ2-3,TGTGCCCATGGCGGGGGGTCAGATACGCAGTATTTT,CAHGGGSDTQYF
once,NA,TRBV7-9,TRBJ1-2,TGTGCCAGCAGCCTGGAGGAGTGCAGGGGCTACACCTTC,CASSLEECRGYTF
NA,NA,TRBV20-1,TRBJ2-2,TGCAGTGCTAGTGAGAACACAGGCGACACCGGGGAGCTGTTTTTT,CSASENTGDTGELFF
NA,NA,TRBV20-1,TRBJ2-2,TGCAGTGCTAGAAGGACAGTGAACACCGGGGAGCTGTTTTTT,CSARRTVNTGELFF
few,NA,TRBV4-3,TRBJ2-3,TGCGCCAGCAGCCAAGAAGCTCGAAGGGCCACAGATACGCAGTATTTT,CASSQEARRATDTQYF
many,TRBD2,TRBV7-2,TRBJ2-7,TGTGCCAGCAGCTCCCAAGCTCTAGCGGTGGGAGAGCAGTACTTC,CASSSQALAVGEQYF
NA,NA,TRBV7-2,TRBJ1-3,TGTGCCAGCAGCTTTCCGGTGATAGGAAACACCATATATTTT,CASSFPVIGNTIYF
NA,NA,TRBV6-1,TRBJ1-2,TGTGCCAGCATCCGCCGCGACAAGACCTATGGCTACACCTTC,CASIRRDKTYGYTF
NA,NA,TRBV6-2/TRBV6-3,TRBJ2-1,TGTGCCAGCAGTTACTCGGTCGGGGTGACAGGACAATCGGGGGTTTGGGATGAGCAGTTCTTC,CASSYSVGVTGQSGVWDEQFF
few,NA,TRBV12-3/TRBV12-4,TRBJ1-1,TGTGCCAGCAGCCCGGAGGGAGGACACACTGAAGCTTTCTTT,CASSPEGGHTEAFF